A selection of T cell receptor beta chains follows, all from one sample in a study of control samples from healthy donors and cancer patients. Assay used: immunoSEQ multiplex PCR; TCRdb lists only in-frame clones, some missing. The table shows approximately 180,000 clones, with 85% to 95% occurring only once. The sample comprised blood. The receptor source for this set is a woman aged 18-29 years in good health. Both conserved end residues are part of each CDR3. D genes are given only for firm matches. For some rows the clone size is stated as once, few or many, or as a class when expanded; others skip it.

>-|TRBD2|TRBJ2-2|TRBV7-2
CASSLAPTSGSGELFF
TGTGCCAGCAGCTTAGCCCCGACTAGCGGGTCCGGGGAGCTGTTTTTT
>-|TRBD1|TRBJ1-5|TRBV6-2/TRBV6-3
CASSYSRGLQPQHF
TGTGCCAGCAGTTACTCAAGGGGGCTACAGCCCCAGCATTTT
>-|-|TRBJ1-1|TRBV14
CASSQDEGTEAFF
TGTGCCAGCAGCCAAGATGAAGGGACTGAAGCTTTCTTT
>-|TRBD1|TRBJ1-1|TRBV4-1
CASSPGPAGGSRGTEAFF
TGCGCCAGCAGCCCCGGACCGGCAGGGGGTAGTCGGGGGACTGAAGCTTTCTTT
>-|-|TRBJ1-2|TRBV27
CASSPQDNYGYTF
TGTGCCAGCAGTCCCCAGGATAACTATGGCTACACCTTC
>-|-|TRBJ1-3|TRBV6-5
CASSYSWTSGNTIYF
TGTGCCAGCAGTTACTCTTGGACGTCTGGAAACACCATATATTTT
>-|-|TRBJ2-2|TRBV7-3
CASSSLIGELFF
TGTGCCAGCAGCTCGCTAATCGGGGAGCTGTTTTTT
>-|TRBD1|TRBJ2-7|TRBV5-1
CASSFPGGTNEQYF
TGCGCCAGCAGCTTCCCAGGGGGTACAAACGAGCAGTACTTC
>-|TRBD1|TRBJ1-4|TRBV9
CASSGTGLGQKLFF
TGTGCCAGCAGCGGGACAGGGCTTGGTCAAAAACTGTTTTTT
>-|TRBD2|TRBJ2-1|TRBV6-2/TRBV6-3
CASSYLVSSGRAPYNEQFF
TGTGCCAGCAGTTACCTCGTGTCTAGCGGGAGGGCTCCCTACAATGAGCAGTTCTTC
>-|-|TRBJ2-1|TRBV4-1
CASSQPQGISSYNEQFF
TGCGCCAGCAGCCAACCTCAAGGTATAAGCTCCTACAATGAGCAGTTCTTC
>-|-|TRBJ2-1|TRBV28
CASSSRTFAYNEQFF
TGTGCCAGCAGTTCTCGGACTTTCGCATACAATGAGCAGTTCTTC
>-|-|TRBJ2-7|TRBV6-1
CASSERQRTEQYF
TGTGCCAGCAGTGAACGACAGCGGACCGAGCAGTACTTC
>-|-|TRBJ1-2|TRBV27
CASSFKGARGYTF
TGTGCCAGCAGTTTTAAAGGGGCCAGAGGCTACACCTTC
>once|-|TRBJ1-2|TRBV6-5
CASSPTAGRYGYTF
TGTGCCAGCAGTCCTACCGCGGGTCGCTATGGCTACACCTTC
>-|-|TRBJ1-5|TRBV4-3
CASSQEKHSQPQHF
TGCGCCAGCAGCCAGGAGAAACATAGTCAGCCCCAGCATTTT
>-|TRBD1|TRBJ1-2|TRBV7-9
CASTLGQGASGYTF
TGTGCCAGCACTCTAGGACAGGGGGCCTCTGGCTACACCTTC
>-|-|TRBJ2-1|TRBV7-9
CASSLAPVSYEQFF
TGTGCCAGCAGTTTAGCCCCGGTGTCTTATGAGCAGTTCTTC
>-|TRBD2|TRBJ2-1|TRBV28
CASSLWGSGRSNEQFF
TGTGCCAGCAGTTTATGGGGGAGCGGGAGATCCAATGAGCAGTTCTTC
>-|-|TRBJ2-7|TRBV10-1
CASSEWVAGGQYF
TGCGCCAGCAGTGAATGGGTAGCCGGCGGGCAGTACTTC
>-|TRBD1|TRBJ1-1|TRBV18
CASSQNPPGTGAEAFF
TGTGCCAGCTCACAAAACCCCCCCGGGACAGGGGCTGAAGCTTTCTTT
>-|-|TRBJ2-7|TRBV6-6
CASSSPSTLSYEQYF
TGTGCCAGCAGCTCCCCGTCTACTCTCTCCTACGAGCAGTACTTC
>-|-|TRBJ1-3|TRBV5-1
CASSRLPVSGNTIYF
TGCGCCAGCAGCCGACTTCCAGTCTCTGGAAACACCATATATTTT
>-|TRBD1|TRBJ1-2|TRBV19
CASSINGQGRNYGYTF
TGTGCCAGTAGTATTAACGGACAGGGGAGGAACTATGGCTACACCTTC
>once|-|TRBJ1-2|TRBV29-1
CSVGIGPEYGYTF
TGCAGCGTTGGAATTGGCCCGGAGTATGGCTACACCTTC
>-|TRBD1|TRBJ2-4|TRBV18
CASSPVTGDKNIQYF
TGTGCCAGCTCACCGGTGACAGGGGACAAAAACATTCAGTACTTC
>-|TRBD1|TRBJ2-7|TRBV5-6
CASSGARGRYEQYF
TGTGCCAGCAGCGGCGCCAGGGGGCGGTACGAGCAGTACTTC
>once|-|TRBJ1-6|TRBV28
CASSWDFYNSPLHF
TGTGCCAGCAGCTGGGACTTCTATAATTCACCCCTCCACTTT
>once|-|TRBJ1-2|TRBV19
CASSIDLSLWGYTF
TGTGCCAGTAGTATAGATTTATCCCTCTGGGGCTACACCTTC
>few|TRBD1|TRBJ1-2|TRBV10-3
CAISESKGAPFGYTF
TGTGCCATCAGTGAGTCGAAGGGGGCGCCGTTTGGCTACACCTTC
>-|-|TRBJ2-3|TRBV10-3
CATQGSDTQYF
TGTGCCACCCAAGGGTCAGATACGCAGTATTTT
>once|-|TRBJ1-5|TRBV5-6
CASSLWISGEQPQHF
TGTGCCAGCAGCTTGTGGATCTCAGGGGAGCAGCCCCAGCATTTT
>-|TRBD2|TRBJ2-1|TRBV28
CASRSSGVYEQFF
TGTGCCAGCAGGAGTAGCGGGGTCTATGAGCAGTTCTTC
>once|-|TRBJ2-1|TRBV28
CATLPVRDNSYNEQFF
TGTGCCACCTTACCGGTTAGGGACAATTCCTACAATGAGCAGTTCTTC
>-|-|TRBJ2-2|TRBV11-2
CASSLGRGAGELFF
TGTGCCAGCAGCTTAGGGCGAGGTGCCGGGGAGCTGTTTTTT
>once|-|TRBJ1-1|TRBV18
CASSPPAPGANTEAFF
TGTGCCAGCTCACCACCGGCGCCGGGGGCGAACACTGAAGCTTTCTTT
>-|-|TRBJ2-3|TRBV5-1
CASSLGTTSTDTQYF
TGCGCCAGCAGCCTCGGGACAACTAGCACAGATACGCAGTATTTT
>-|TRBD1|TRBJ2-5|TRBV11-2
CASSLPGQETQYF
TGTGCCAGCAGCTTACCGGGACAGGAGACCCAGTACTTC